Below are 30 T cell receptor beta chains sequenced from a single sample in a study of blood T cell repertoires in COVID-19. The method was immunoSEQ multiplex PCR; TCRdb's version includes in-frame clones alone and lacks a portion of them. The data show around 140,000 clones, roughly 88% seen once. Material for sequencing was peripheral blood. The receptors were sampled from a man aged 65 to 85 with acute or convalescent COVID-19.

V gene TRBV30 combines with J gene TRBJ1-2, with D perhaps TRBD1 (6 bases). Germline V gives CDR1 GTSNPN, CDR2 SVGIG (reference sequence). CDR3 length equals 14 residues. V lost 6 bases and J lost 8, with 22 bases in between. CDR3 region: CACQSRGIMGGYTF. CDR3 in DNA: TGTGCCTGCCAATCCAGGGGAATTATGGGAGGCTACACCTTC.

The chain joins TRBV19 to TRBJ1-1; 9 nucleotides line up with TRBD1. V dropped 5 bases and J dropped 3; count of bases not matched to a gene: 10. The germline gives CDR1 LNHDA, CDR2 SQIVND (reference sequence). The CDR3 contains 16 residues. CDR3 amino acids: CASSVGTGSRYTEAFF. For the CDR3, the DNA is TGTGCCAGTAGTGTTGGGACAGGGTCGCGGTACACTGAAGCTTTCTTT. The variable domain in full, completed from reference TRBV19 and TRBJ1-1, reads DGGITQSPKYLFRKEGQNVTLSCEQNLNHDAMYWYRQDPGQGLRLIYYSQIVNDFQKGDIAEGYSVSREKKESFPLTVTSAQKNPTAFYLCASSVGTGSRYTEAFFGQGTRLTVV.

The chain joins TRBV2 to TRBJ1-1, with 9 bases matching TRBD1. Germline loops: CDR1 SNHLY, CDR2 FYNNEI. CDR3 length: 15 residues. V was pared by 5 bases and J by 0 bases, with 4 bases of the junction left unmatched. This CDR3 is CASSPDRGMNTEAFF. CDR3 nucleotides: TGTGCCAGCAGTCCCGACAGGGGGATGAACACTGAAGCTTTCTTT.

The chain couples TRBV25-1 to TRBJ1-4, with D maybe TRBD1 (5 bases). Germline V gene sequence: CDR1 MGHDK, CDR2 SYGVNS. The V end was cut by 3 bases, the J end by 8 bases, with 10 bases between. The CDR3 has 13 residues. The CDR3 DNA reads as TGTGCCAGCAGTGATGGGGCGAGGGAAAAACTGTTTTTT. Protein sequence: CASSDGAREKLFF.

The chain couples TRBV6-4 to TRBJ2-3, with D unclear. Trimming pared 3 bases from V and 4 bases from J, leaving 5 bases between. Germline lookup yields CDR1 MRHNA and CDR2 SNTAGT. CDR3 length equals 12 residues. The CDR3 DNA follows: TGTGCCAGCAGTGAACTATCAGATACGCAGTATTTT. It codes for CASSELSDTQYF.

V usage is TRBV5-1 and J usage is TRBJ2-7; TRBD2 is a possible D gene (6 bases). The V gene lost 6 bases and the J gene lost 0 bases, with 10 bases spanning the gap. The germline V gene has CDR1 SGHRS and CDR2 YFSETQ. The CDR3 has 13 residues. The CDR3 here is CASNRENSYEQYF. For the CDR3, the DNA is TGCGCCAGCAATCGGGAGAACTCCTACGAGCAGTACTTC. Variable domain in full (rest from reference TRBV5-1 and TRBJ2-7): KAGVTQTPRYLIKTRGQQVTLSCSPISGHRSVSWYQQTPGQGLQFLFEYFSETQRNKGNFPGRFSGRQFSNSRSEMNVSTLELGDSALYLCASNRENSYEQYFGPGTRLTVT.

This clone came up once. This chain links TRBV7-2 with TRBJ2-4; the match to TRBD2 covers 7 bases. V shed 6 bases and J 1 base; nucleotides not matched to a gene: 12. The CDR3 has 17 residues. The V gene's germline CDR1 is SGHTA and CDR2 FQGNSA. The CDR3 DNA follows: TGTGCCAGCAGTCCCCGTGGGAGGGTTGGGGCCAAAAACATTCAGTACTTC. Its translation: CASSPRGRVGAKNIQYF.

V usage is TRBV24-1 and J usage is TRBJ2-1, with D perhaps TRBD2 (5 bases). With 2 bases removed from V and 5 bases from J, the gap between germline ends came to 12 bases. This CDR3 is built from 15 residues. Per germline, CDR1 KGHDR and CDR2 SFDVKD. The CDR3 DNA reads TGTGCCACCAGTGATTCGGAGACTACTCACAATGAGCAGTTCTTC. It specifies CATSDSETTHNEQFF.

The V call is TRBV28, the J call TRBJ2-5; a weak D match, TRBD2 (5 bases). V dropped 7 bases and J dropped 3 bases, with 15 bases sitting between them. Germline-derived CDR1 and CDR2 are MDHEN and SYDVKM. The CDR3 length is 14 residues. CDR3 DNA sequence: TGTGCCAGCACCCTAGAACGGGATAAAGAGACCCAGTACTTC. Translated: CASTLERDKETQYF.

The V call is TRBV7-2, the J call TRBJ2-7; possibly TRBD1 for D (6 bases). The V gene's germline CDR1 is SGHTA and CDR2 FQGNSA. Trimming stripped 5 bases from V and 2 bases from J, with 10 bases between. The CDR3 extends over 13 amino acids. This chain's CDR3 is CASSRPGAYEQYF. CDR3 bases: TGTGCCAGCAGCCGGCCAGGGGCCTACGAGCAGTACTTC.

CDR3 sequence reads: CASSSAGATNEKLFF. CDR3 nucleotides: TGCGCCAGCAGCTCCGCAGGGGCAACTAATGAAAAACTGTTTTTT. The chain combines TRBV5-1 with TRBJ1-4; maybe TRBD1 (6 bases). The CDR3 totals 15 residues. CDR1 and CDR2 from the germline V gene are SGHRS and YFSETQ. Trimming removed 3 bases at V and 0 bases at J, with 9 bases between.

V is TRBV30 and J is TRBJ2-2, with TRBD2 identical over 15 bases. Per germline, CDR1 GTSNPN and CDR2 SVGIG (reference sequence). Trimming took 2 bases from V and 5 from J; bases not matched to a gene: 6. This CDR3 is built from 17 residues. CDR3 in DNA: TGTGCCTGGAGTCTAGGACTAGCGGGAGGGGTAACCGGGGAGCTGTTTTTT. Its translation: CAWSLGLAGGVTGELFF.

The chain has TRBV7-9 and TRBJ1-5; no reliable D call. Germline CDR1 SEHNR, CDR2 FQNEAQ (reference sequence). V shed 0 bases and J shed 6 bases, with 12 bases lying between them. CDR3 length: 15 amino acids. The CDR3 sequence: CASSLAGVDGQPQHF. In nucleotides, the CDR3 is TGTGCCAGCAGCTTAGCAGGAGTCGATGGTCAGCCCCAGCATTTT.

The chain carries TRBV30 and TRBJ1-4; the D gene is possibly TRBD1 (5 bases). Trimming removed 1 base from V and 8 bases from J, with 17 bases in between. CDR3 length: 15 amino acids. Germline V gives CDR1 GTSNPN, CDR2 SVGIG (reference sequence). CDR3 loop: CAWSAKDVGGEKLFF. For the CDR3, the DNA is TGTGCCTGGAGTGCCAAAGACGTGGGGGGAGAAAAACTGTTTTTT.

The chain uses TRBV19 and TRBJ1-1, with D maybe TRBD1 (5 bases). Trimming stripped 4 bases from V and 4 bases from J, with 10 bases between. This CDR3 comprises 13 residues. Germline V gene lookup returns CDR1 LNHDA and CDR2 SQIVND (reference sequence). CDR3 in amino acids: CASSTQGGTEAFF. CDR3 DNA: TGTGCCAGTAGTACTCAGGGAGGCACTGAAGCTTTCTTT.

The chain recombines TRBV3-1 (or the pseudogene TRBV3-2) with TRBJ2-7; D possibly corresponds to TRBD1 (5 bases). The V gene lost 1 base and the J gene lost 6 bases, with 10 bases spanning the gap. Germline loops: CDR1 LGHDT, CDR2 YNNKEL (reference sequence). The CDR3 spans 13 residues. The CDR3 region has the DNA TGTGCCAGCAGCCAAGTAGGCGACAGCGAGCAGTACTTC. This translates into CASSQVGDSEQYF.

This clone was seen more than once but under ten times. The gene calls are TRBV7-2 and TRBJ1-4, with D perhaps matching TRBD1 (5 bases). The germline V gene encodes CDR1 SGHTA and CDR2 FQGNSA. CDR3 length equals 16 residues. V lost 5 bases, J lost 4 bases, and 17 bases lay in between. In DNA form, the CDR3 reads TGTGCCAGCAGCCTCGGAACAGCGGGGGATAATGAAAAACTGTTTTTT. This translates into CASSLGTAGDNEKLFF.

This clone was found once. In DNA, the CDR3 is TGTGCCAGCAGCCCGCTAGACGCGACTAGCGGTGAAGAGACCCAGTACTTC. Its translation is CASSPLDATSGEETQYF. V usage is TRBV11-2 and J usage is TRBJ2-5; 9 bases map to TRBD2. Trimming removed 5 bases from V and 3 bases from J; junction bases left unmatched: 13. Per germline, CDR1 SGHAT and CDR2 FQNNGV. The CDR3 spans 17 residues.

This rearrangement joins TRBV30 to TRBJ1-2; possible D gene TRBD1, 6 bases. The V gene lost 2 bases and the J gene lost 6 bases, with 13 bases spanning the gap. Germline V gene sequence: CDR1 GTSNPN, CDR2 SVGIG (reference sequence). CDR3 length: 13 residues. The chain's CDR3 is CAWSPGTSNGYTF. CDR3 DNA sequence: TGTGCCTGGAGTCCCGGGACAAGTAATGGCTACACCTTC.

The chain has TRBV12-3 or TRBV12-4 and TRBJ1-5, with D possibly matching TRBD1 (6 bases). V was pared by 5 bases and J by 8 bases, with 13 bases between. This CDR3 has 13 amino acids. The CDR3 here is CASSLDSMEPQHF. The CDR3 coding sequence is TGTGCCAGCAGTCTGGACAGCATGGAGCCCCAGCATTTT.

The chain is built from TRBV7-9 and TRBJ1-1; no firm D call. CDR3 length: 14 amino acids. V was cut by 2 bases and J by 10 bases, with 17 bases left in between. The germline V gene has CDR1 SEHNR and CDR2 FQNEAQ (reference sequence). For the CDR3, the DNA is TGTGCCAGCAGCTTAATCGAGAGGACTACCCCAGCTTTCTTT. The encoded protein is CASSLIERTTPAFF. The full variable domain, completed using reference TRBV7-9 and TRBJ1-1, is DTGVSQNPRHKITKRGQNVTFRCDPISEHNRLYWYRQTLGQGPEFLTYFQNEAQLEKSRLLSDRFSAERPKGSFSTLEIQRTEQGDSAMYLCASSLIERTTPAFFGQGTRLTVV.

In DNA, the CDR3 is TGTGCCAGCTCCTTCGAAGGACTAGCGAAGGAGACCCAGTACTTC. Amino acid sequence: CASSFEGLAKETQYF. The chain employs TRBV2 and TRBJ2-5, with 9 bases fitting TRBD2. This CDR3 has 15 residues. Germline assignment: CDR1 SNHLY and CDR2 FYNNEI. V was pared by 8 bases and J by 5 bases, with 12 bases of the junction left unmatched.

The chain has TRBV5-1 and TRBJ2-6; 8 bases map to TRBD1. V dropped 6 bases and J dropped 0; count of bases not matched to a gene: 5. Germline lookup yields CDR1 SGHRS and CDR2 YFSETQ. CDR3 length equals 16 residues. CDR3 loop: CASTGTGNSGANVLTF. DNA for the CDR3: TGCGCCAGCACCGGGACAGGAAACTCTGGGGCCAACGTCCTGACTTTC.

The V and J genes are TRBV5-1 and TRBJ2-3; 11 bases line up with TRBD2. The CDR3 totals 16 residues. J was trimmed by 3 bases and V by 4 bases; bases with no gene match: 7. Looked up from germline, CDR1 is SGHRS and CDR2 is YFSETQ. CDR3 DNA sequence: TGCGCCAGCAGCCCCAGAATAGCGGGGGGGACAGATACGCAGTATTTT. Translation: CASSPRIAGGTDTQYF.

V and J are TRBV5-1 and TRBJ1-2, with TRBD1 as a possible D gene (6 bases). V shed 0 bases and J shed 4 bases, with 13 bases lying between them. The CDR3 runs 15 residues. CDR1 is SGHRS, CDR2 YFSETQ, per germline. CDR3 in DNA: TGCGCCAGCAGCTTGGTGGCAGGGGTCCCCTATGGCTACACCTTC. It specifies CASSLVAGVPYGYTF. Filled out from reference TRBV5-1 and TRBJ1-2, the complete variable domain reads KAGVTQTPRYLIKTRGQQVTLSCSPISGHRSVSWYQQTPGQGLQFLFEYFSETQRNKGNFPGRFSGRQFSNSRSEMNVSTLELGDSALYLCASSLVAGVPYGYTFGSGTRLTVV.

CDR3 protein: CASSSTSGKETQYF. As DNA, the CDR3 is TGTGCCAGCAGCTCGACTAGCGGCAAAGAGACCCAGTACTTC. This chain joins TRBV3-1 (or the pseudogene TRBV3-2) and TRBJ2-5; 9 bases agree with TRBD2. V lost 5 bases and J lost 3; bases outside the gene matches: 4. There are 14 residues in the CDR3. Germline CDR1 LGHDT, CDR2 YNNKEL (reference sequence).

The chain links TRBV29-1 to TRBJ2-1, with 7 bases lining up with TRBD1. Germline lookup yields CDR1 SQVTM and CDR2 ANQGSEA. CDR3 size: 12 residues. The V and J ends lost 7 bases and 8 bases, in that order; junction bases with no gene match: 8. This CDR3 is CSAEGQPHEQFF. The CDR3 coding sequence is TGCAGCGCTGAGGGACAGCCCCATGAGCAGTTCTTC.

The V call is TRBV5-1, the J call TRBJ1-2, with TRBD1 identical over 9 bases. The CDR3 contains 13 residues. V was pared by 4 bases and J by 4 bases, with 2 bases of the junction left unmatched. Germline loops: CDR1 SGHRS, CDR2 YFSETQ. The CDR3 spells CASSPTGGYGYTF. In DNA form, the CDR3 reads TGCGCCAGCAGCCCGACAGGGGGCTATGGCTACACCTTC.

CDR3 amino acids: CASSPPGTGDNEQFF. The CDR3 coding sequence is TGTGCCAGCAGTCCCCCCGGGACAGGGGACAATGAGCAGTTCTTC. The rearrangement links TRBV28 to TRBJ2-1, with TRBD1 identical over 10 bases. Germline V CDR1 and CDR2: MDHEN, SYDVKM. V gave up 5 bases and J gave up 5 bases; unmatched junction bases: 6. The length of the CDR3 is 15 residues. The full variable domain, completed using reference TRBV28 and TRBJ2-1, is DVKVTQSSRYLVKRTGEKVFLECVQDMDHENMFWYRQDPGLGLRLIYFSYDVKMKEKGDIPEGYSVSREKKERFSLILESASTNQTSMYLCASSPPGTGDNEQFFGPGTRLTVL.

This chain uses TRBV5-1 with TRBJ2-2; TRBD2 might be the D (6 bases). The CDR3 runs to 15 residues. Germline V gives CDR1 SGHRS, CDR2 YFSETQ. V gave up 0 bases and J gave up 7 bases, with 13 bases separating them. CDR3 sequence: CASSLGEAVHGELFF. CDR3 DNA: TGCGCCAGCAGCTTGGGGGAGGCCGTTCACGGGGAGCTGTTTTTT.